These T cell receptor beta chains were read from a single sample in a study of blood T cell repertoires in COVID-19. The repertoire was sequenced with immunoSEQ multiplex PCR; TCRdb's copy has only in-frame clones and lacks some. The repertoire has roughly 86,000 clones, around 82% of them found once; the top ten carry under 3.5%. Material: peripheral blood. These receptors all come from a woman older than 75 with COVID-19, enrolled during active disease. CDR3s leave out the opening cysteine and the closing phenylalanine or tryptophan.

v_call cdr3_aa
TRBV4-3 ASSQDLRALGNSPLH
TRBV6-2/TRBV6-3 ASSSLVTGLNQPQH
TRBV4-1 ASSQAVGTSEYEQY
TRBV15 ATSRGLAGGPSSEQF
TRBV28 ASSLGPGGEQY
TRBV10-3 ASMGLDADEQY
TRBV2 ASRLLTGRDTEAF
TRBV19 ASSIPQGRYGYT
TRBV5-1 ASRELAGEHYEQY
TRBV10-3 AIRGQPNTEAF
TRBV6-6 ASSYLAGVTTEQY
TRBV5-5 ASSLGTGYSSNEKLF
TRBV27 ASSRGQFYGYT
TRBV7-6 ASSLGPQANTEAF
TRBV4-2 ASSQVQGSYGYT
TRBV13 ASSLALSSGTDTQY
TRBV6-1 ASSERDTQY
TRBV11-2 ASSDGLFHQF
TRBV18 ASSPSGAGTGELF
TRBV30 AWPGGHGYT